Listed below are T cell receptor beta chains from one sample, sequenced in a study of T cell responses to AZD1222 COVID-19 vaccine. The protocol was immunoSEQ multiplex PCR, while the TCRdb copy is restricted to in-frame clones and leaves out a portion. The sample has some 74,000 clones, 80% seen once. The sample was peripheral blood, taken on day 0 of AZD1222 vaccination. All receptors derive from an adult in good health. Both conserved end residues are part of each CDR3. The order of the fields is V gene, J gene, CDR3 protein.

TRBV2	TRBJ2-1	CASSEYYNEQFF
TRBV5-1	TRBJ1-1	CASSLDRGNTEAFF
TRBV30	TRBJ1-2	CAWSAQSGYGYTF
TRBV5-1	TRBJ1-4	CASSLQGVGEKLFF
TRBV23-1	TRBJ1-2	CASSQFGHLGRPKTTYGYTF
TRBV2	TRBJ1-2	CASSDGTRRSYTF
TRBV5-1	TRBJ1-6	CASSLRAGGGNSPLHF
TRBV5-1	TRBJ2-6	CASSPGQPTSGANVLTF
TRBV6-5	TRBJ2-1	CASWVTSGRRNEQFF
TRBV19	TRBJ2-5	CASSSSGGTQETQYF
TRBV6-2/TRBV6-3	TRBJ1-6	CASSFLQGSSPLHF
TRBV29-1	TRBJ2-7	CSVASGGNEQYF
TRBV10-1	TRBJ2-4	CASSEGLGQTNIQYF
TRBV30	TRBJ2-5	CAWSNPPHSETQYF
TRBV6-1	TRBJ2-5	CASSEPSRGETQYF
TRBV19	TRBJ1-6	CASSKRQLNSPLHF
TRBV20-1	TRBJ2-5	CSASGILTDSETQYF
TRBV30	TRBJ1-5	CASSYKRGQNQPQHF
TRBV12-3/TRBV12-4	TRBJ2-1	CASSRAPGHPQFF
TRBV7-9	TRBJ2-1	CASSSLTGLEGGGYNEQFF
TRBV11-2	TRBJ1-1	CASSRLRGVARNEAFF
TRBV5-6	TRBJ2-6	CASSFGSGANVLTF
TRBV15	TRBJ2-7	CATSTRTGESYEQYF
TRBV19	TRBJ2-5	CASSVIGTSGVETQYF
TRBV10-3	TRBJ2-5	CAIKGLLQETQYF
TRBV24-1	TRBJ2-3	CATSAGQGMTDTQYF
TRBV5-1	TRBJ2-1	CASSLGGQRGNEQFF